This entry lists 25 T cell receptor beta chains sequenced from one sample in a study of human T cells and chemical hapten exposure. Unfractionated whole blood was the source from which total RNA was extracted. Attachment of unique molecular identifiers to individual cDNA molecules was performed in the library. TCRdb reprocessed the reads via MiXCR and lists one record per CDR3 protein. This table has 100,000 to 150,000 distinct CDR3 sequences, approximately 9.3% appearing once. The sequencing sample was made of whole blood. All receptors derive from a human donor in good health. Some clones in this sample may be carry-over from other donors' samples.

This clonotype was counted between two and nine times. V is TRBV9 and J is TRBJ2-1; 10 bases are a match to TRBD2. Germline CDR1 and CDR2: SGDLS and YYNGEE. The CDR3 contains 16 residues. Trimming at V came to 0 bases and at J to 1 base, leaving 1 base not matched to a gene. Here the CDR3 reads CASSVASGRSYNEQFF. Here the CDR3 DNA reads TGTGCCAGCAGCGTAGCTAGCGGGAGATCCTACAATGAGCAGTTCTTC.

This clonotype was seen a handful of times. J is TRBJ2-1 and V is TRBV7-6, with 7 bases that match TRBD2. The CDR3 spans 16 residues. Germline lookup yields CDR1 SGHVS and CDR2 FNYEAQ. Unmatched junction bases numbered 13, after V lost 5 bases and J lost 6 bases. CDR3 in DNA: TGTGCCAGCAGCCCCGCGGGGGAGTCGGTTTCCAATGAGCAGTTCTTC. Translating it yields CASSPAGESVSNEQFF. Combining the CDR3 with reference TRBV7-6 and TRBJ2-1 gives the whole variable domain GAGVSQSPRYKVTKRGQDVALRCDPISGHVSLYWYRQALGQGPEFLTYFNYEAQQDKSGLPNDRFSAERPEGSISTLTIQRTEQRDSAMYRCASSPAGESVSNEQFFGPGTRLTVL.

This clonotype was found many times. The chain couples TRBV18 to TRBJ1-2, with D perhaps TRBD1 (6 bases). CDR3 length: 12 residues. Germline V CDR1 and CDR2: KGHSH, LQKENI. The V end lost 3 bases, the J end lost 4 bases, and 6 bases lay between the germline ends. The CDR3 DNA sequence: TGTGCCAGCTCACCGGACAGCTATGGCTACACCTTC. This translates into CASSPDSYGYTF.

V gene TRBV27 combines with J gene TRBJ2-2; TRBD2 is a possible D gene (6 bases). This CDR3 is built from 15 residues. Germline values: CDR1 MNHEY, CDR2 SMNVEV (reference sequence). V was shortened by 2 bases and J by 3 bases, with 10 bases between the two germline ends. CDR3 loop: CASSLGGFYTGELFF. The DNA for the CDR3 is TGTGCCAGCAGTTTAGGGGGGTTTTACACCGGGGAGCTGTTTTTT.

This clonotype was recorded a few times. The CDR3 DNA reads as TGTGCCAGCAGCCCTCTTTCCACTAGCGGGAGTTTAGATACGCAGTATTTT. This sequence encodes CASSPLSTSGSLDTQYF. The gene calls are TRBV7-9 and TRBJ2-3; 11 bases align to TRBD2. Germline values: CDR1 SEHNR, CDR2 FQNEAQ (reference sequence). The junction had 12 bases not matched to a gene; V was cut back by 5 bases and J by 5 bases. This CDR3 spans 17 amino acids.

The chain employs TRBV2 and TRBJ2-5, with 9 bases matching TRBD1. V gave up 7 bases and J gave up 3 bases; unmatched junction bases: 6. This CDR3 has 14 residues. Germline CDR1 is SNHLY and CDR2 is FYNNEI. CDR3 region: CASTFDRGKETQYF. CDR3 in DNA: TGTGCCAGCACCTTTGACAGGGGGAAAGAGACCCAGTACTTC.

The gene calls are TRBV7-9 and TRBJ2-2, with TRBD1 matching 7 bases. Germline CDR1 reads SEHNR; CDR2 reads FQNEAQ (reference sequence). The ends lost 2 bases at V and 5 bases at J; junction bases unmatched: 8. This CDR3 spans 16 amino acids. In DNA form, the CDR3 reads TGTGCCAGCAGCTTAACGGACAGGCCGAGGACCGGGGAGCTGTTTTTT. Translated, it gives CASSLTDRPRTGELFF.

J is TRBJ2-1 and V is TRBV6-5; possible D gene TRBD2, 6 bases. The germline V gene has CDR1 MNHEY and CDR2 SVGAGI. The CDR3 extends over 13 amino acids. V gave up 6 bases and J gave up 8 bases, with 14 bases separating them. The CDR3 loop is CASRGLLNDEQFF. The CDR3 DNA sequence: TGTGCCAGCAGAGGACTACTTAACGATGAGCAGTTCTTC.

Turning to this clonotype: One junction end does not reproduce the germline sequence, and a read error may be involved. The chain couples TRBV14 to TRBJ2-7; D call uncertain. The CDR3 spans 15 residues. Looked up from germline, CDR1 is SGHDN and CDR2 is FVKESK. The CDR3 reads CAISQSPQRSYEQYF. The CDR3 DNA is TGTGCCATCAGCCAGTCCCCCCAGAGGTCCTACGAGCAGTACTTC.

This chain links TRBV29-1 with TRBJ2-7; possible D gene TRBD2, 6 bases. Trimming took off 5 bases at V and 2 bases at J, with 16 bases between the two ends. The CDR3 is made up of 14 amino acids. From germline, CDR1 is SQVTM and CDR2 ANQGSEA. The CDR3 reads CSVRKEDYPYEQYF. The CDR3 DNA reads TGCAGCGTTCGGAAGGAGGACTACCCCTACGAGCAGTACTTC.

This clonotype has ten or more counts. J is TRBJ1-1 and V is TRBV6-5; D is possibly TRBD1 (5 bases). Trimming took off 2 bases at V and 6 bases at J, with 10 bases between the two ends. The CDR3 is 13 amino acids. Germline V gives CDR1 MNHEY, CDR2 SVGAGI. CDR3 protein: CASSYAGKAEAFF. As DNA, the CDR3 is TGTGCCAGCAGTTACGCAGGGAAGGCTGAAGCTTTCTTT.

The table lists this clonotype with many counts. The chain links TRBV25-1 to TRBJ2-7, with TRBD2 matching over 9 bases. The trim removed 4 bases at V and 2 bases at J, leaving 12 bases unmatched. CDR1 and CDR2 from the germline V gene are MGHDK and SYGVNS. The CDR3 spans 17 residues. The CDR3 loop is CASSGEKGGRAAYEQYF. The CDR3, as DNA: TGTGCCAGCAGTGGGGAAAAAGGCGGGAGGGCCGCCTACGAGCAGTACTTC.

This clonotype was picked up a small number of times. The gene calls are TRBV5-1 and TRBJ2-5, with 8 bases lining up with TRBD2. The CDR3 runs to 17 residues. Germline V gene lookup returns CDR1 SGHRS and CDR2 YFSETQ. Trimming took 0 bases from V and 2 from J; bases not matched to a gene: 9. In DNA form, the CDR3 reads TGCGCCAGCAGCTTGGCCCCGGGAGGGCCCTCGCAAGAGACCCAGTACTTC. Translation gives CASSLAPGGPSQETQYF.

This clonotype has just a few counts. V is TRBV10-3 and J is TRBJ2-7; TRBD1 matches at 8 bases. V lost 6 bases, J lost 2 bases, and 3 bases stayed unmatched. Germline V gene data show CDR1 as ENHRY and CDR2 as SYGVKD. This CDR3 is built from 13 residues. CDR3 sequence: CAISTGGPYEQYF. The DNA for the CDR3 is TGTGCCATCAGCACAGGGGGTCCCTACGAGCAGTACTTC.

The chain is built from TRBV18 and TRBJ2-3; D might be TRBD1 (6 bases). Per the germline V gene, CDR1 is KGHSH and CDR2 is LQKENI. This CDR3 is built from 14 residues. Trimming removed 3 bases from V and 5 bases from J, with 12 bases in between. In nucleotides, the CDR3 is TGTGCCAGCTCACCTCCAGGGGCCGGAGATACGCAGTATTTT. This codes for CASSPPGAGDTQYF.

The chain recombines TRBV29-1 with TRBJ2-1, with TRBD2 matching 12 bases. The length of the CDR3 is 19 residues. Germline values: CDR1 SQVTM, CDR2 ANQGSEA. Trimming cost V 1 base and J 8 bases; bases outside gene matches: 18. The CDR3 DNA reads as TGCAGCGTTGAAGCTGCCCCGGCTAGCGGGGGGGGGCTTAGGTATGAGCAGTTCTTC. It encodes CSVEAAPASGGGLRYEQFF.

CDR3 sequence: CAISESQIYGYTF. The CDR3 DNA follows: TGTGCCATCAGTGAGTCCCAGATCTATGGCTACACCTTC. V gene TRBV10-3 combines with J gene TRBJ1-2; no clear D gene. CDR3 length: 13 residues. Trimming removed 0 bases from V and 4 bases from J, with 6 bases in between. Per germline, CDR1 ENHRY and CDR2 SYGVKD.

In its sample, this clonotype was seen a few times. The chain recombines TRBV30 with TRBJ2-1; 9 bases align to TRBD2. CDR3 length: 13 amino acids. With 2 bases clipped from V and 10 bases from J, the junction kept 6 bases outside the gene matches. Germline CDR1 reads GTSNPN; CDR2 reads SVGIG (reference sequence). In nucleotides, the CDR3 is TGTGCCTGGAGTAGCGGGAGGCCGTCCGAGCAGTTCTTC. Translated, it gives CAWSSGRPSEQFF.

This clonotype was seen a handful of times. The chain couples TRBV7-9 to TRBJ2-3, with TRBD2 identical over 11 bases. V trimming: 3 bases; J trimming: 1 base; junction bases outside the gene matches: 0. The germline gives CDR1 SEHNR, CDR2 FQNEAQ (reference sequence). The CDR3 runs 15 residues. In DNA, the CDR3 is TGTGCCAGCAGCTTTAGCGGGAGGGGCACAGATACGCAGTATTTT. This encodes CASSFSGRGTDTQYF.

This clonotype turned up a few times. The chain joins TRBV20-1 to TRBJ2-1, with D perhaps TRBD1 (7 bases). Trimming stripped 4 bases from V and 10 bases from J, with 17 bases between. Looked up from germline, CDR1 is DFQATT and CDR2 is SNEGSKA (reference sequence). The CDR3 spans 13 residues. CDR3 amino acids: CSANLPGDREQFF. The CDR3 coding sequence is TGCAGTGCTAACCTCCCGGGGGACAGAGAGCAGTTCTTC.

This clonotype was detected ten times or more. J is TRBJ2-3 and V is TRBV7-2; weak D call: TRBD2 (5 bases). The CDR3 extends over 13 amino acids. Trimming took off 3 bases at V and 2 bases at J, with 6 bases between the two ends. Per the germline V gene, CDR1 is SGHTA and CDR2 is FQGNSA. The CDR3 DNA follows: TGTGCCAGCAGCTTGGAGGCCACAGATACGCAGTATTTT. This codes for CASSLEATDTQYF.

This chain links TRBV28 with TRBJ2-7; D is possibly TRBD1 (5 bases). In germline, CDR1 is MDHEN, CDR2 SYDVKM. The CDR3 totals 14 residues. V was trimmed by 7 bases and J by 4 bases, leaving 17 bases between them. The CDR3 nucleotides are TGTGCCAGCAACACCAGGGAAATTCGGTACGAGCAGTACTTC. Protein sequence: CASNTREIRYEQYF.

Ten or more counts support this clonotype. The rearrangement uses TRBV11-2 and TRBJ1-6, with 9 bases aligning to TRBD1. The CDR3 runs 16 residues. J was trimmed by 8 bases and V by 0 bases; bases with no gene match: 5. Per germline, CDR1 SGHAT and CDR2 FQNNGV. CDR3 in amino acids: CASSLERQGVYSPLHF. CDR3 bases: TGTGCCAGCAGCTTAGAACGACAGGGGGTCTATTCACCCCTCCACTTT. The variable domain in full, completed from reference TRBV11-2 and TRBJ1-6, reads EAGVAQSPRYKIIEKRQSVAFWCNPISGHATLYWYQQILGQGPKLLIQFQNNGVVDDSQLPKDRFSAERLKGVDSTLKIQPAKLEDSAVYLCASSLERQGVYSPLHFGNGTRLTVT.

This clonotype has ten or more counts. The chain couples TRBV5-1 to TRBJ1-1; D gene uncertain. V was shortened by 6 bases and J by 0 bases, with 12 bases between the two germline ends. The CDR3 is 14 residues long. Germline V lookup: CDR1 SGHRS, CDR2 YFSETQ. The CDR3 here is CASMSSGLNTEAFF. CDR3 DNA sequence: TGCGCCAGCATGAGTAGCGGGCTGAACACTGAAGCTTTCTTT.

This clonotype was observed a handful of times. V gene TRBV29-1 combines with J gene TRBJ2-4; no definite D call. V lost 0 bases and J lost 0, with 6 bases in between. The length of the CDR3 is 14 residues. Germline-derived CDR1 and CDR2 are SQVTM and ANQGSEA. The CDR3 spells CSVEEGIAKNIQYF. The DNA for the CDR3 is TGCAGCGTTGAAGAAGGGATAGCCAAAAACATTCAGTACTTC.